This is a list of T cell receptor beta chains from one sample in a study of blood T cell repertoires in COVID-19. Clones were sequenced by immunoSEQ multiplex PCR, and TCRdb holds only the in-frame ones, with some missing. The data show roughly 220,000 clones, approximately 84% seen once. The sequencing input was peripheral blood. All receptors come from a woman in her fifties or sixties with acute or convalescent COVID-19. Both conserved end residues are part of each CDR3. The D gene is left open where the match is weak. The size of a clone is reported for some rows only, either as once, few or many, or as a class for expanded clones.

j_gene | abundance | d_gene | v_gene | CDR3nt | CDR3aa
TRBJ1-1 | . | . | TRBV6-5 | TGTGCCAGCAGAACAGGAACCATGAACACTGAAGCTTTCTTT | CASRTGTMNTEAFF
TRBJ1-1 | . | . | TRBV6-2/TRBV6-3 | TGTGCCAGCAGTTACTTCCAGGCTGAAGCTTTCTTT | CASSYFQAEAFF
TRBJ1-1 | . | TRBD1 | TRBV19 | TGTGCCGTGACTTCCGGACAGGGCTGGAACACTGAAGCTTTCTTT | CAVTSGQGWNTEAFF
TRBJ1-1 | . | . | TRBV19 | TGTGCCAGCAGTAGATCGGGTTCACTGAACACTGAAGCTTTCTTT | CASSRSGSLNTEAFF
TRBJ1-2 | few | . | TRBV4-2 | TGTGCCAGCAGACCCGGGGTTAGGACGTCCAACTATGGCTACACCTTC | CASRPGVRTSNYGYTF
TRBJ2-7 | . | . | TRBV19 | TGTGCCAGTAGTATGAGGGGCGGTGGGGGCCCCTACGAGCAGTACTTC | CASSMRGGGGPYEQYF
TRBJ1-2 | . | TRBD1 | TRBV5-1 | TGCGCCAGCACCGAAGGACAGGGAGCTAACTATGGCTACACCTTC | CASTEGQGANYGYTF
TRBJ2-7 | . | . | TRBV4-1 | TGCGCCAGCAGCCAAGATCGGGTTGGCTACGAGCAGTACTTC | CASSQDRVGYEQYF
TRBJ2-5 | . | TRBD2 | TRBV4-1 | TGCGCCAGCAGCCACCGATTAGCGGGGGGGCTGGAGACCCAGTACTTC | CASSHRLAGGLETQYF
TRBJ2-7 | . | TRBD1 | TRBV5-4 | TGTGCCAGCAGCAAGGGGACAGGGGGGTACGAGCAGTACTTC | CASSKGTGGYEQYF
TRBJ2-7 | . | TRBD1 | TRBV5-1 | TGCGCCAGCAGCTTGTTCCAGGGGGCTACCTACGAGCAGTACTTC | CASSLFQGATYEQYF
TRBJ1-5 | . | TRBD1 | TRBV6-1 | TGTGCCAGCAGTGAAAATGCCGGACAGGGGAGGCGGCCCCAGCATTTT | CASSENAGQGRRPQHF
TRBJ2-4 | once | TRBD1 | TRBV6-5 | TGTGCCAGCAGCTTGGCCCGGACAGGGTGGAACATTCAGTACTTC | CASSLARTGWNIQYF
TRBJ1-2 | few | TRBD1 | TRBV4-1 | TGCGCCAGCAGCCAAGCAGCCCGGACAGGGATCGGCTACACCTTC | CASSQAARTGIGYTF
TRBJ2-2 | . | TRBD1 | TRBV6-6 | TGTGCCAGCAGTTCCCGACAGGGGGTTTACACCGGGGAGCTGTTTTTT | CASSSRQGVYTGELFF
TRBJ1-1 | . | . | TRBV5-6 | TGTGCCAGCAGCTTGTTTGGGGGCTTCACTGAAGCTTTCTTT | CASSLFGGFTEAFF
TRBJ1-2 | . | TRBD1 | TRBV2 | TGTGCCAGCAGCAAGCTAACAGGGGCAAGCTATGGCTACACCTTC | CASSKLTGASYGYTF
TRBJ1-2 | . | TRBD1 | TRBV6-6 | TGTGCCAGCAGTCGGGACAGAAGTGGCTACACCTTC | CASSRDRSGYTF
TRBJ1-5 | . | TRBD1 | TRBV6-5 | TGTGCCAGCGAGGGAACGGGACAGGGGTATCAGCCCCAGCATTTT | CASEGTGQGYQPQHF
TRBJ2-7 | . | . | TRBV3-1/TRBV3-2 | TGTGCCAGCAGCCAAGGTACAGGGATCGGCGAGCAGTACTTC | CASSQGTGIGEQYF
TRBJ1-1 | . | . | TRBV5-6 | TGTGCCAGCAGCTTGCGGGGGGCGGTGTGGGCTTTCTTT | CASSLRGAVWAFF
TRBJ1-6 | . | . | TRBV5-6 | TGTGCCAGCAGCTTACAGGGTGACTCCTATAATTCACCCCTCCACTTT | CASSLQGDSYNSPLHF
TRBJ2-7 | . | . | TRBV6-2/TRBV6-3 | TGTGCCAGCAGTTACCCTAGTTCCAACGAGCAGTACTTC | CASSYPSSNEQYF
TRBJ2-1 | . | TRBD2 | TRBV29-1 | TGCAGCGTTGGGACTAGCGGGGGGTACAATGAGCAGTTCTTC | CSVGTSGGYNEQFF
TRBJ1-5 | . | TRBD1 | TRBV6-4 | TGTGCCAGCAGTGACTCCGGGACAGGGAACAATCAGCCCCAGCATTTT | CASSDSGTGNNQPQHF
TRBJ1-2 | few | . | TRBV4-3 | TGCGCCAGCAGCCCAGAGCAGGCAGGGGGCTACACCTTC | CASSPEQAGGYTF
TRBJ1-5 | . | TRBD1 | TRBV27 | TGTGCCAGCAGTTTATTCAGTAGGGGACAGGGCCCGAATCAGCCCCAGCATTTT | CASSLFSRGQGPNQPQHF
TRBJ1-1 | . | TRBD1 | TRBV15 | TGTGCCACCAGCAGAGGGGACAGGGGGACTGAAGCTTTCTTT | CATSRGDRGTEAFF
TRBJ2-2 | . | TRBD2 | TRBV3-1/TRBV3-2 | TGTGCCAGCAGCCAAAGTAGGGTACTAGCGGCCGGGGAGCTGTTTTTT | CASSQSRVLAAGELFF
TRBJ1-4 | . | . | TRBV2 | TGTGCCAGCCGCTCAGGGCCGGAGGGAGAAAAACTGTTTTTT | CASRSGPEGEKLFF
TRBJ1-1 | . | . | TRBV5-6 | TGTGCCAGCAGCTTGGGGGCCTGGATGAACACTGAAGCTTTCTTT | CASSLGAWMNTEAFF
TRBJ1-3 | . | . | TRBV18 | TGTGCCAGCTCACCTCCGAGGGAGTCTGGAAACACCATATATTTT | CASSPPRESGNTIYF
TRBJ1-2 | . | . | TRBV10-3 | TGTGCCATCAGTGAGTCGGTGAGGGGAGGTGGCTACACCTTC | CAISESVRGGGYTF
TRBJ1-6 | . | . | TRBV3-1/TRBV3-2 | TGTGCCAGCAGCCAAGGGCGGGAGGGACGAGGGTCACCCCTCCACTTT | CASSQGREGRGSPLHF
TRBJ1-1 | . | . | TRBV3-1/TRBV3-2 | TGTGCCAGCAGCCAAGACCTCGTCAGCACTGAAGCTTTCTTT | CASSQDLVSTEAFF
TRBJ2-3 | few | . | TRBV2 | TGTGCCAGCAGTGACCTAGAACGGGGTACGCAGTATTTT | CASSDLERGTQYF
TRBJ1-3 | . | . | TRBV5-4 | TGTGCCAGCAGCTTGGCGGGGGCTGGAAACACCATATATTTT | CASSLAGAGNTIYF
TRBJ1-5 | . | . | TRBV9 | TGTGCCAGCAGCCCCCGGGGAGATCAGCCCCAGCATTTT | CASSPRGDQPQHF
TRBJ1-2 | few | TRBD1 | TRBV27 | TGTGCCAGCCGCCGGGACAGGCTTTATCTCTTCTATGGCTACACCTTC | CASRRDRLYLFYGYTF
TRBJ1-5 | . | . | TRBV19 | TGTGCCAGTAGTACCCCAAATCGCGGGACCAATCAGCCCCAGCATTTT | CASSTPNRGTNQPQHF
TRBJ1-6 | . | . | TRBV11-2 | TGTGCCAGCAGCTTAGGGCCCCAAAATTCACCCCTCCACTTT | CASSLGPQNSPLHF
TRBJ1-1 | . | TRBD1 | TRBV5-1 | TGCGCCAGCAGCTTGGTTGGGACAGGGGAGGGGTACATGAACACTGAAGCTTTCTTT | CASSLVGTGEGYMNTEAFF
TRBJ2-3 | once | . | TRBV12-3/TRBV12-4 | TGTGCCAGCAGTCCGTTTATGGATACGCAGTATTTT | CASSPFMDTQYF
TRBJ2-1 | . | . | TRBV7-6 | TGTGCCAGCAGCTTAGCGCGGGGACCGGGTTTTAATGAGCAGTTCTTC | CASSLARGPGFNEQFF
TRBJ1-6 | . | TRBD1 | TRBV7-8 | TGTGCCAGCAGCTTACAACTACAGGGGGCGGGAAATTCACCCCTCCACTTT | CASSLQLQGAGNSPLHF
TRBJ2-6 | . | TRBD1 | TRBV18 | TGTGCCAGCTCACCCCTTGTATTAGGACAGGGGGCTTCTGGGGCCAACGTCCTGACTTTC | CASSPLVLGQGASGANVLTF
TRBJ1-4 | . | TRBD1 | TRBV6-6 | TGTGCCAGCAGGGGACAGGGCGGTGAAAAACTGTTTTTT | CASRGQGGEKLFF
TRBJ2-1 | . | . | TRBV29-1 | TGCAGCGTTGCTAGACCGGATGAGCAGTTCTTC | CSVARPDEQFF
TRBJ2-4 | . | . | TRBV12-3/TRBV12-4 | TGTGCCAGCAGTACAGGGTACTACATTCAGTACTTC | CASSTGYYIQYF
TRBJ2-5 | . | TRBD2 | TRBV5-1 | TGCGCCAGCAGCCCCGGGACTAGTGCTGAGACCCAGTACTTC | CASSPGTSAETQYF
TRBJ2-7 | . | TRBD2 | TRBV30 | TGTGCCTGGAGTGTATTTGGGACTAGCATCAGCGAGCAGTACTTC | CAWSVFGTSISEQYF
TRBJ1-1 | . | . | TRBV19 | TGTGCCAGTAGTAATCGGGGGAACACTGAAGCTTTCTTT | CASSNRGNTEAFF
TRBJ1-1 | . | TRBD1 | TRBV7-9 | TGTGCCAGCAGCACCTACAGGGGTAGTGAGGAAGCTTTCTTT | CASSTYRGSEEAFF
TRBJ1-2 | . | . | TRBV7-2 | TGTGCCAGCAGCTTAAGTGTGAGGGCAGGGGACGCCAGGATGAGGGGCTACACCTTC | CASSLSVRAGDARMRGYTF
TRBJ1-6 | . | . | TRBV7-3 | TGTGCCAGCAGCCCCGACAGTTCTTTTTCACCCCTCCACTTT | CASSPDSSFSPLHF
TRBJ1-4 | . | . | TRBV5-8 | TGTGCCAGCAGCGGCGCCGGGACATATGAAAAACTGTTTTTT | CASSGAGTYEKLFF
TRBJ2-5 | . | TRBD2 | TRBV7-9 | TGTGCCAGCAGCGAGGGACTAGCGGGGGGTTCGGAGACCCAGTACTTC | CASSEGLAGGSETQYF
TRBJ2-7 | . | . | TRBV4-3 | TGCGCCAGCAGCCAAGAAACAGCGGCCTACGAGCAGTACTTC | CASSQETAAYEQYF
TRBJ1-1 | . | . | TRBV7-3 | TGTGCCAGCAGCTCGAGATTAAACACTGAAGCTTTCTTT | CASSSRLNTEAFF